The sample holds one count of the clone carrying this T cell receptor beta chain. The germline V gene has CDR1 GTSNPN and CDR2 SVGIG (reference sequence). The length of the CDR3 is 13 residues. J was trimmed by 5 bases and V by 7 bases; bases with no gene match: 9. This sample stems from a study of blood T cell repertoires in COVID-19. On the study more broadly: Sources were T cells, B-cell-depleted T cells, or PBMCs; the material itself was cDNA or gDNA.

The repertoire was sequenced with immunoSEQ multiplex PCR; TCRdb's copy has only in-frame clones and lacks some. The sample has some 250,000 clones, about 86% seen once; the top ten hold 6.2%. The sample comprised peripheral blood. The V and J genes are TRBV30 and TRBJ2-5, with 8 bases that match TRBD1. The source of this sequence is a man aged 55 to 70 with acute or convalescent COVID-19. Here the CDR3 DNA reads TGTGCCTCCCCTACAGGGACAGGCGAGACCCAGTACTTC. It is translated as CASPTGTGETQYF.